One sample yielded the 14 T cell receptor beta chains listed below, sequenced in a study of shared clonotypes between healthy human individuals. Generated by immunoSEQ multiplex PCR, the TCRdb table keeps only in-frame clones and is missing some. The sample shows about 490,000 clones, about 82% of them seen only once. The sequenced material came from PBMCs. These receptor sequences come from a woman in her forties in good health. Some clones in this sample may be carry-over from other donors' samples.

A remark on this clone: It is likely a read error, because the conserved phenylalanine at the end of the CDR3 is missing. The chain employs TRBV25-1 and TRBJ2-7; 7 bases line up with TRBD1. The V gene's germline CDR1 is MGHDK and CDR2 SYGVNS. The CDR3 is made up of 16 amino acids. V shed 1 base and J 5 bases; nucleotides not matched to a gene: 11. CDR3 bases: TGTGCCAGCAGTGAATTAGGGACAGAGAAGCCCCACGAGCAGTACTCC. It is translated as CASSELGTEKPHEQYS.

The J gene is TRBJ2-7, the V gene TRBV27, with a tentative D call TRBD1 (6 bases). The ends were cut back, 5 bases at V and 3 bases at J, with 14 bases in the middle. Germline-derived CDR1 and CDR2 are MNHEY and SMNVEV (reference sequence). The CDR3 consists of 14 residues. CDR3 region: CASSLGQPHYEQYF. The CDR3 DNA reads as TGTGCCAGCAGTCTCGGACAGCCCCACTACGAGCAGTACTTC.

The chain is built from TRBV27 and TRBJ2-7, with 11 bases matching TRBD2. Looked up from germline, CDR1 is MNHEY and CDR2 is SMNVEV (reference sequence). V trimming: 3 bases; J trimming: 3 bases; junction bases outside the gene matches: 10. The CDR3 spans 17 residues. The CDR3 bases are TGTGCCAGCAGTTTGGCGGCTAGCGGGAGGAGGGGCTACGAGCAGTACTTC. Amino acids: CASSLAASGRRGYEQYF.

The CDR3, as DNA: TGTGCCAGTAGTATAGTCCGGGAGGGCCCGTACAATGAGCAGTTCTTC. Residues: CASSIVREGPYNEQFF. The genes are TRBV19 and TRBJ2-1, with 8 nucleotides matching TRBD2. This CDR3 region has 16 residues. The J segment lost 4 bases and the V segment lost 1 base, leaving 6 bases of the junction unmatched. The germline V gene encodes CDR1 LNHDA and CDR2 SQIVND (reference sequence).

On this clone: Other DNA sequences in this specimen translate into the identical CDR3. The V gene is TRBV5-8, the J gene TRBJ2-1; 10 nucleotides align to TRBD2. The CDR3 is 16 amino acids. Germline-derived CDR1 and CDR2 are SGHTS and YDEGEE. The ends lost 4 bases at V and 0 bases at J; junction bases unmatched: 4. The CDR3 DNA is TGTGCCAGCAGCCGCGGACTAGCGGCCTCCTACAATGAGCAGTTCTTC. Protein: CASSRGLAASYNEQFF.

The chain has TRBV28 and TRBJ2-7; no firm D call. The germline V gene has CDR1 MDHEN and CDR2 SYDVKM. Trimming left V 6 bases short and J 2 bases short, with 14 bases between. There are 14 residues in the CDR3. The CDR3 DNA follows: TGTGCCAGCAGCCTCCTGGGCCCTACCTACGAGCAGTACTTC. It translates to CASSLLGPTYEQYF.

V is TRBV4-3 and J is TRBJ2-1, with D maybe TRBD2 (5 bases). Germline values: CDR1 LGHNA, CDR2 YSLEER. The length of the CDR3 is 15 residues. V was cut by 0 bases and J by 8 bases, with 14 bases left in between. The CDR3 DNA is TGCGCCAGCAGCCAAGAGGTCGGGGAATACCATGAGCAGTTCTTC. Its protein is CASSQEVGEYHEQFF.

This clone was counted between two and nine times. The chain links TRBV11-1 to TRBJ1-1; 7 bases agree with TRBD1. This CDR3 contains 15 residues. Trimming cost V 4 bases and J 1 base; bases outside gene matches: 6. Germline V gives CDR1 SGHAT, CDR2 FQDESV (reference sequence). The CDR3 region is CASSSGTVTNTEAFF. In nucleotides, the CDR3 is TGTGCCAGCAGCTCGGGGACAGTTACGAACACTGAAGCTTTCTTT.

This chain links TRBV7-9 with TRBJ2-7; D is possibly TRBD2 (5 bases). Deletions cut 4 bases from V and 2 bases from J, with 18 bases between. Germline CDR1 and CDR2: SEHNR and FQNEAQ (reference sequence). The CDR3 sequence is 16 residues long. CDR3 loop: CASSWRKGTETYEQYF. The CDR3 DNA reads TGTGCCAGCAGCTGGAGGAAGGGTACAGAAACCTACGAGCAGTACTTC.

This clone was counted only a few times. This sequence joins TRBV18 and TRBJ1-3, with TRBD1 identical over 7 bases. V gave up 4 bases and J gave up 2 bases; unmatched junction bases: 2. The CDR3 is 14 amino acids. Germline V gives CDR1 KGHSH, CDR2 LQKENI. This CDR3 reads CASSRGQAGNTIYF. As DNA, the CDR3 is TGTGCCAGCTCACGCGGACAGGCTGGAAACACCATATATTTT.

This clone was counted a few times. This sequence joins TRBV7-2 and TRBJ1-3, with D unclear. The germline V gene encodes CDR1 SGHTA and CDR2 FQGNSA. The V gene lost 1 base and the J gene lost 4 bases, with 11 bases spanning the gap. The CDR3 totals 15 residues. CDR3 loop: CASSLGADPGNTIYF. The CDR3 DNA sequence: TGTGCCAGCAGCTTAGGTGCGGATCCCGGAAACACCATATATTTT.

The V call is TRBV21-1, the J call TRBJ2-7; TRBD2 is taken as the D call from the table, unchecked against the DNA. TRBV21-1 is an annotated pseudogene. The CDR3 is 16 amino acids. The CDR3 protein is CASSKVCVGLACEQYF. DNA for the CDR3: TGTGCCAGCAGCAAAGTTTGCGTAGGATTAGCCTGCGAGCAGTACTTC.

The V call is TRBV19, the J call TRBJ2-2, with 7 bases matching TRBD1. J was trimmed by 6 bases and V by 9 bases; bases with no gene match: 7. This CDR3 has 13 amino acids. Germline V gene lookup returns CDR1 LNHDA and CDR2 SQIVND (reference sequence). The CDR3 nucleotides read TGTGCCAGCCGGGACAGAGGCGCCGGGGAGCTGTTTTTT. This sequence encodes CASRDRGAGELFF. The complete variable domain, with remaining parts taken from reference TRBV19 and TRBJ2-2, reads DGGITQSPKYLFRKEGQNVTLSCEQNLNHDAMYWYRQDPGQGLRLIYYSQIVNDFQKGDIAEGYSVSREKKESFPLTVTSAQKNPTAFYLCASRDRGAGELFFGEGSRLTVL.

In this sample, this clone turned up a few times. CDR3 nucleotide sequence: TGTGCCAGCAGCTTTGGGGGCGGCACTGAAGCTTTCTTT. As protein: CASSFGGGTEAFF. The V call is TRBV5-6, the J call TRBJ1-1, with a possible D match to TRBD1 (6 bases). This CDR3 region has 13 residues. Trimming took off 2 bases at V and 4 bases at J, with 9 bases between the two ends. Germline CDR1 reads SGHDT; CDR2 reads YYEEEE.